This T cell receptor beta chain was sequenced during a study of response to subunit inactivated influenza vaccine. General study points: Only a handful of new T cells, the authors suggested, are recruited with each seasonal influenza vaccination.

This clonotype was seen a handful of times. Its antigen is as yet unknown. TCRdb itself ran the RT-PCR reads through MiXCR, one entry per CDR3 protein. The sample consists of about 570,000 distinct CDR3 sequences, around 10% of them appearing once. With 6 bases clipped from V and 8 bases from J, the junction kept 19 bases outside the gene matches. Germline loops: CDR1 SQVTM, CDR2 ANQGSEA. The CDR3 consists of 17 residues. Separately, the same data were catalogued under a study of T cells expressing NK-cell markers. That source notes: What made the TCR beta cDNA was 5'RACE template switching with UMIs. One of the eight sequenced donors was seronegative, whereas the other seven were HCMV-seropositive. The CD3+CD56-NKG2C+ fraction was also led by these clonotypes in several donors. Unclear, still, was the HCMV specificity of the expanded NKG2C+ T cell clones.

This material consisted of PBMCs from blood, taken on the day of vaccination. The genes are TRBV29-1 and TRBJ2-2; 9 bases match TRBD1. The sequence derives from a man aged 50 or older who received an inactivated influenza vaccine. The CDR3 here is CSVTYTGGAGIGGELFF. In DNA form, the CDR3 reads TGCAGCGTGACGTATACAGGGGGCGCGGGAATAGGAGGGGAGCTGTTTTTT.